The clone carrying this TCR beta chain appeared a few times. TCRdb processed the 5' RACE reads anew with MiXCR; each CDR3 protein has one entry. This sample yields 110,000 to 150,000 distinct CDR3 sequences, of which roughly 6.7% are seen a single time; about 0.6% belongs to the top ten. These data come from a study of T cells after yellow fever vaccination. The input for sequencing was CD4+ T cells sorted from PBMCs, taken 10 days after the yellow fever booster vaccination. The TCR comes from a man aged 25-45 years who received the YFV17D yellow fever vaccine.

CDR3 nucleotides: TGTGCCAGCAGCCCGCAGACTAGCGGGATATACAATGAGCAGTTCTTC. Translation: CASSPQTSGIYNEQFF. This chain connects TRBV7-2 to TRBJ2-1; 11 bases line up with TRBD2. Trimming removed 5 bases from V and 4 bases from J; junction bases left unmatched: 7. The CDR3 contains 16 residues. Germline V lookup: CDR1 SGHTA, CDR2 FQGNSA.